These T cell receptor beta chains were read from a single sample in a study of blood T cells in healthy people across ages. TCRdb re-analysed the 5' RACE reads in MiXCR, keeping a single row per CDR3 protein. The table lists 600,000 to 850,000 distinct CDR3 sequences, 20% to 25% of them singletons, with roughly 9% in the top ten. These same records also appear under a second study, on T cells of mothers and their children.

What was sequenced was blood. These receptors originate from a boy younger than 18 in good health. CDR3s include the opening cysteine and the closing phenylalanine or tryptophan. D genes are given only for firm matches. Some rows mark clone size as missing; the rest say once, few, many or name a class of expanded clone.

size: .; length: 16; D: .; J: TRBJ2-7; V: TRBV6-5; CDR3: CASSYSDETPTYEQYF; DNA: TGTGCCAGCAGTTACTCGGACGAGACCCCAACCTACGAGCAGTACTTC
size: .; length: 15; D: TRBD1; J: TRBJ2-2; V: TRBV5-6; CDR3: CANSLLTGDTGELFF; DNA: TGTGCCAACAGCTTGCTTACAGGGGACACCGGGGAGCTGTTTTTT
size: .; length: 17; D: .; J: TRBJ1-5; V: TRBV6-1; CDR3: CASSESGAVGVNQPQHF; DNA: TGTGCCAGCAGTGAATCAGGGGCCGTTGGGGTCAATCAGCCCCAGCATTTT
size: .; length: 11; D: .; J: TRBJ2-1; V: TRBV27; CDR3: CASRLGHEQFF; DNA: TGTGCCAGCAGACTGGGTCATGAGCAGTTCTTC
size: few; length: 14; D: TRBD1; J: TRBJ1-2; V: TRBV7-8; CDR3: CASSSGTAYYGYTF; DNA: TGTGCCAGCAGCTCCGGGACAGCCTACTATGGCTACACCTTC
size: once; length: 14; D: .; J: TRBJ1-4; V: TRBV13; CDR3: CASTKQPTGEKLFF; DNA: TGTGCCAGCACCAAACAGCCGACGGGCGAAAAACTGTTTTTT
size: .; length: 18; D: TRBD2; J: TRBJ2-6; V: TRBV10-3; CDR3: CAISDPGGAPPGANVLTF; DNA: TGTGCCATCAGTGACCCCGGGGGGGCCCCACCTGGGGCCAACGTCCTGACTTTC
size: few; length: 14; D: .; J: TRBJ2-3; V: TRBV24-1; CDR3: CATSGRDRTDTQYF; DNA: TGTGCCACCAGTGGAAGGGATCGGACAGATACGCAGTATTTT
size: .; length: 15; D: .; J: TRBJ2-3; V: TRBV29-1; CDR3: CSAAPGETPGDTQYF; DNA: TGCAGCGCCGCCCCGGGGGAAACACCCGGAGATACGCAGTATTTT
size: .; length: 14; D: TRBD1; J: TRBJ2-5; V: TRBV6-2/TRBV6-3; CDR3: CASRSRGWEETQYF; DNA: TGTGCCAGCAGGAGCAGGGGGTGGGAAGAGACCCAGTACTTC
size: few; length: 15; D: .; J: TRBJ2-3; V: TRBV20-1; CDR3: CSARIDGWATDTQYF; DNA: TGCAGTGCTAGAATAGACGGGTGGGCCACAGATACGCAGTATTTT
size: few; length: 14; D: .; J: TRBJ2-5; V: TRBV15; CDR3: CATSREARGETQYF; DNA: TGTGCCACCAGCAGAGAAGCTAGGGGAGAGACCCAGTACTTC
size: .; length: 15; D: TRBD2; J: TRBJ2-5; V: TRBV6-4; CDR3: CASSETSGGQETRYF; DNA: TGTGCCAGCAGTGAGACTAGCGGGGGGCAAGAGACCCGGTACTTC
size: .; length: 15; D: .; J: TRBJ1-2; V: TRBV29-1; CDR3: CSVDYDRENLYGYTF; DNA: TGCAGCGTGGATTATGACAGAGAAAACCTCTATGGCTACACCTTC
size: .; length: 16; D: TRBD1; J: TRBJ1-4; V: TRBV4-1; CDR3: CASSQGVAGGHEKLFF; DNA: TGCGCCAGCAGCCAGGGGGTGGCAGGGGGCCATGAAAAACTGTTTTTT
size: few; length: 10; D: .; J: TRBJ2-1; V: TRBV20-1; CDR3: CSASGDWEFF; DNA: TGCAGTGCTAGCGGTGACTGGGAGTTCTTC
size: .; length: 15; D: .; J: TRBJ2-5; V: TRBV7-7; CDR3: CASSLVAADPQTQYF; DNA: TGTGCTAGCAGCTTAGTCGCCGCGGATCCTCAGACCCAGTACTTC
size: .; length: 15; D: TRBD2; J: TRBJ2-5; V: TRBV4-1; CDR3: CASSQKWPGGETQYF; DNA: TGCGCCAGCAGCCAAAAGTGGCCGGGGGGGGAGACCCAGTACTTC
size: .; length: 16; D: TRBD1; J: TRBJ1-3; V: TRBV12-3/TRBV12-4; CDR3: CASRGGTANSGNTIYF; DNA: TGTGCCAGCAGGGGGGGGACAGCCAACTCTGGAAACACCATATATTTT
size: .; length: 13; D: .; J: TRBJ2-5; V: TRBV5-1; CDR3: CASSQGPVRQQYF; DNA: TGCGCCAGCAGCCAGGGACCTGTTCGGCAGCAGTACTTC